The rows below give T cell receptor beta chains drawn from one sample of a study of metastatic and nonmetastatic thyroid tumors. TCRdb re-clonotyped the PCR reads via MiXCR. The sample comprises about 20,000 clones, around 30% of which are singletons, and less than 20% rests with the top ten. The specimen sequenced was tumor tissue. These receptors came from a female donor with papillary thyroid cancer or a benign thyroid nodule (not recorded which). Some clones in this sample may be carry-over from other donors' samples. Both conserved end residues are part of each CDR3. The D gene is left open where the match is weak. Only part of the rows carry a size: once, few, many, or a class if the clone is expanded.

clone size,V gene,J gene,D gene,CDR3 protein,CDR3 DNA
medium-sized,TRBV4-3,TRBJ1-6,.,CASSRNPGQGGNDSPLHF,TGCGCCAGCAGCCGAAACCCCGGCCAGGGCGGAAATGATTCACCCCTCCACTTT
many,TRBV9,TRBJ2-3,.,CASSVHSSPYTDTQYF,TGTGCCAGCAGCGTCCACAGTTCACCCTACACAGATACGCAGTATTTT
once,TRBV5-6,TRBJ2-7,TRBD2,CASSFSGTSYEQYF,TGTGCCAGCAGCTTTAGCGGGACCTCCTACGAGCAGTACTTC
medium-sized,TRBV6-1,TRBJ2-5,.,CASSSTEETQYF,TGTGCCAGCAGTTCTACAGAAGAGACCCAGTACTTC
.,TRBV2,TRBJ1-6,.,CASSEGQGDSPLHF,TGTGCCAGCAGTGAAGGGCAGGGAGATTCACCCCTCCACTTT
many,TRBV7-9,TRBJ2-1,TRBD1,CASSHTRSGGSEQFF,TGTGCCAGCAGCCATACGCGGTCAGGGGGCAGTGAGCAGTTCTTC
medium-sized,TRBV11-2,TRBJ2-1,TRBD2,CASSPGLGWLNEQFF,TGTGCCAGCAGCCCCGGACTAGGGTGGTTAAATGAGCAGTTCTTC
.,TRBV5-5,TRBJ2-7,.,CASSLYSGQTYEQYF,TGTGCCAGCAGCTTGTATTCCGGACAGACCTACGAGCAGTACTTC
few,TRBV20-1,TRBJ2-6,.,CSAAQPGDNVLTF,TGCAGTGCCGCCCAGCCTGGGGACAACGTCCTGACCTTC
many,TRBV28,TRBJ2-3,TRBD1,CASSSWTGGWQNTQYF,TGTGCCAGCAGTTCCTGGACAGGGGGCTGGCAAAATACGCAGTATTTT
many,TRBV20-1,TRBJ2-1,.,CSACPVAADYNEQFF,TGCAGTGCTTGCCCGGTAGCGGCTGATTACAATGAGCAGTTCTTC
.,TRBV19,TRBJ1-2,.,CASSISSNRRDYYTF,TGTGCCAGTAGTATTAGCTCGAACCGCAGAGACTACTACACCTTC
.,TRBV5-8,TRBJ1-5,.,CASSSRATGYNQPQHF,TGTGCCAGCAGCTCCAGGGCCACTGGGTACAATCAGCCCCAGCATTTT
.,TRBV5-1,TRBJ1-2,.,CASSLEVGGGSYTF,TGCGCCAGCAGCTTGGAAGTGGGGGGAGGCAGCTACACCTTC
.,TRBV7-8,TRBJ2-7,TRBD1,CASTLGTGLTYEQYF,TGTGCCAGCACCCTAGGGACAGGGCTTACCTACGAGCAGTACTTC
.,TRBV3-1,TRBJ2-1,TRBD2,CASSQDHLAGGLYFNEQFF,TGTGCCAGCAGCCAAGATCACCTAGCGGGGGGGCTTTACTTCAATGAGCAGTTCTTC
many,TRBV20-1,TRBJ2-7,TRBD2,CSARLLAGERSYEQYF,TGCAGTGCTAGACTTCTAGCGGGAGAACGCTCCTACGAGCAGTACTTC
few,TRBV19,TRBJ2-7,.,CASSNTGLGLYEQYF,TGTGCCAGTAGTAATACGGGATTAGGTCTCTACGAGCAGTACTTC
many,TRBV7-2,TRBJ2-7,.,CASSLVQGSYEQYF,TGTGCCAGCAGCTTAGTGCAGGGTTCCTACGAGCAGTACTTC
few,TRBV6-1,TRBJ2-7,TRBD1,CASMGTVFYEQYF,TGTGCCAGCATGGGGACAGTGTTCTACGAGCAGTACTTC
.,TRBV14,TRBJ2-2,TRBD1,CASSQAYRQGMDGELFF,TGTGCCAGCAGCCAAGCCTATCGACAGGGAATGGACGGGGAGCTGTTTTTT
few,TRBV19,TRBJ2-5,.,CASGQQETQYF,TGTGCCAGCGGTCAGCAAGAGACCCAGTACTTC
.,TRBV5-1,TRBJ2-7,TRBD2,CASSPGLAGHEQYF,TGCGCCAGCAGTCCGGGACTAGCGGGTCACGAGCAGTACTTC
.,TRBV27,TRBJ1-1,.,CASSLVVGTEAFF,TGTGCCAGCAGCCTAGTTGTGGGCACTGAAGCTTTCTTT
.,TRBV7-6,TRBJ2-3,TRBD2,CASSLGGRHTDTQYF,TGTGCCAGCAGCTTAGGCGGGAGGCACACAGATACGCAGTATTTT
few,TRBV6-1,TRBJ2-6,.,CASSEVPGAGANVLTF,TGTGCCAGCAGTGAAGTTCCGGGAGCTGGGGCCAACGTCCTGACTTTC
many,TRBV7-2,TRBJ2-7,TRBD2,CASSAGLADLYEQYF,TGTGCCAGCAGCGCGGGACTAGCGGACCTGTACGAGCAGTACTTC
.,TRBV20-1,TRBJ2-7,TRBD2,CSARVTGTRRYEQYF,TGCAGTGCTAGGGTAACCGGGACTAGACGTTACGAGCAGTACTTC
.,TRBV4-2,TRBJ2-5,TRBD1,CASSQDSGTGGETQYF,TGTGCCAGCAGCCAAGACTCCGGGACAGGGGGAGAGACCCAGTACTTC
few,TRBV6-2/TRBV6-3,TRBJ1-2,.,CASSYVPGGATNYGYTF,TGTGCCAGCAGTTATGTACCAGGCGGGGCCACTAACTATGGCTACACCTTC
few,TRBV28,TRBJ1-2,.,CASSLPTGFNGYTF,TGTGCCAGCAGTTTACCCACAGGGTTTAACGGCTACACCTTC
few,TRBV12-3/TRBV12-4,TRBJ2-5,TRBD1,CASRTQGAEETQYF,TGTGCCAGCAGGACACAGGGGGCCGAGGAGACCCAGTACTTC
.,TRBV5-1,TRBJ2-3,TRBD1,CASSLEQGARSDTQYF,TGCGCCAGCAGCTTGGAACAGGGGGCTCGATCGGATACGCAGTATTTT
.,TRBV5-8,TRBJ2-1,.,CASSFAGRYNEQFF,TGTGCCAGCAGCTTTGCGGGCCGCTACAATGAGCAGTTCTTC
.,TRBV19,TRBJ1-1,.,CASADSRNTEAFF,TGTGCCAGTGCGGACTCACGGAACACTGAAGCTTTCTTT
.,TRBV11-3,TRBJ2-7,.,CASSFDYEQYF,TGTGCCAGCAGCTTCGATTACGAGCAGTACTTC
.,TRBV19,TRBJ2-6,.,CASRGATSFPLRF,TGTGCCAGTAGAGGAGCTACTTCTTTCCCTCTTCGGTTC
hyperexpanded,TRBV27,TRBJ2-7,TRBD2,CASSYSGSHSGYEQYF,TGTGCCAGCAGCTATAGCGGGAGCCACTCTGGATACGAGCAGTACTTC
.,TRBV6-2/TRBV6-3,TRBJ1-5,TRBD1,CASSYHPRDRVIPSNQPQHF,TGTGCCAGCAGTTACCATCCAAGGGACAGGGTTATCCCTAGCAATCAGCCCCAGCATTTT
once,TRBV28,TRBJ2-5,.,CASSLGASASQETQYF,TGTGCCAGCAGTTTAGGGGCCTCAGCCTCCCAAGAGACCCAGTACTTC
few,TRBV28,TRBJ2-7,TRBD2,CASSWTSGSEQYF,TGTGCCAGCAGTTGGACTAGCGGGAGCGAGCAGTACTTC
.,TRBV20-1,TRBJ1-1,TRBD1,CSALDRVNTEAFF,TGCAGTGCCCTAGACAGGGTAAACACTGAAGCTTTCTTT
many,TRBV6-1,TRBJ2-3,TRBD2,CAGTSGGPSTDTQYF,TGTGCCGGGACTAGCGGAGGACCTAGCACAGATACGCAGTATTTT
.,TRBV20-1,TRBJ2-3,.,CSARVGAGSTDTQYF,TGCAGTGCTAGAGTTGGTGCGGGAAGCACAGATACGCAGTATTTT
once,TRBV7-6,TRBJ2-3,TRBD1,CASSLAGWCPLRDSNTDTQYF,TGTGCCAGCAGCTTAGCGGGTTGGTGTCCCCTACGGGACAGCAACACAGATACGCAGTATTTT
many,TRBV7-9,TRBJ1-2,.,CASSLGAGQGYTF,TGTGCCAGCAGCTTAGGGGCCGGGCAGGGCTACACCTTC
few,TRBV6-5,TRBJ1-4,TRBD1,CASSYSGTGEKLFF,TGTGCCAGCAGTTACTCGGGGACAGGTGAAAAACTGTTTTTT
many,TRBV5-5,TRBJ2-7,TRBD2,CASSSDAGTSAYEQYF,TGTGCCAGCAGCTCAGACGCCGGGACTAGCGCCTACGAGCAGTACTTC
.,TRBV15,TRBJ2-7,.,CATSREGTVPREQYF,TGTGCCACCAGCAGGGAGGGGACAGTCCCTCGCGAGCAGTACTTC
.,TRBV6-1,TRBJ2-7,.,CASAGTTYEQYF,TGTGCCAGCGCGGGAACCACCTACGAGCAGTACTTC
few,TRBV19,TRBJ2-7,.,CASSSDPIISYEQYF,TGTGCCAGTTCTAGCGATCCCATTATCTCCTACGAGCAGTACTTC
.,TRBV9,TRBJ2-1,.,CAISGGSSSYNEQFF,TGTGCCATCTCCGGGGGATCGAGCTCCTACAATGAGCAGTTCTTC
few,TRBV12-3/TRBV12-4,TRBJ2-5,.,CASTRGHTQETQYF,TGTGCCAGCACCCGGGGACACACTCAAGAGACCCAGTACTTC
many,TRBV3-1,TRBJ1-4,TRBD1,CASSFQGASNEKLFF,TGTGCCAGCAGCTTTCAGGGGGCTTCTAATGAAAAACTGTTTTTT